One sample yielded the 20 T cell receptor beta chains listed below, sequenced in a study of cytomegalovirus exposure and HLA in healthy donors. The PCR used 60 Vbeta and 13 Jbeta primers. Assay used: immunoSEQ multiplex PCR; TCRdb lists only in-frame clones, some missing. In the table there are 160,000 or so clones, roughly 76% of which are singletons. The sequenced material came from PBMCs. The receptor source for this set is a woman aged 18 to 35 in good health and CMV-seropositive.

The J gene is TRBJ1-6, the V gene TRBV4-3; unclear D gene. Germline loops: CDR1 LGHNA, CDR2 YSLEER. CDR3 length equals 15 residues. Trimming took off 0 bases at V and 8 bases at J, with 11 bases between the two ends. CDR3 loop: CASSQDPRGDSPLHF. The CDR3 nucleotides read TGCGCCAGCAGCCAAGATCCCCGGGGAGATTCACCCCTCCACTTT.

This clone was observed a single time. The gene calls are TRBV5-6 and TRBJ2-5; 7 bases fit TRBD1. CDR1 is SGHDT and CDR2 is YYEEEE in the germline V gene. This CDR3 has 14 amino acids. V trimming: 1 base; J trimming: 9 bases; junction bases outside the gene matches: 9. CDR3 sequence: CASSLTGEEGAQYF. The CDR3 DNA is TGTGCCAGCAGCTTGACAGGGGAAGAGGGGGCCCAGTACTTC.

This clone was picked up a small number of times. V and J are TRBV13 and TRBJ1-1; D is perhaps TRBD1 (6 bases). Germline lookup yields CDR1 PRHDT and CDR2 FYEKMQ (reference sequence). Trimming stripped 5 bases from V and 2 bases from J, with 12 bases between. The CDR3 extends over 14 amino acids. CDR3 sequence: CASSTTGINTEAFF. The CDR3 coding sequence is TGTGCCAGCAGCACAACAGGGATCAACACTGAAGCTTTCTTT.

V is TRBV9 and J is TRBJ1-2; the match to TRBD1 covers 8 bases. CDR3 size: 13 residues. Germline-derived CDR1 and CDR2 are SGDLS and YYNGEE. J was trimmed by 3 bases and V by 3 bases; bases with no gene match: 1. CDR3 sequence: CASSATGDYGYTF. CDR3 coding DNA: TGTGCCAGCAGCGCGACAGGGGACTATGGCTACACCTTC. The complete variable domain, with remaining parts taken from reference TRBV9 and TRBJ1-2, reads DSGVTQTPKHLITATGQRVTLRCSPRSGDLSVYWYQQSLDQGLQFLIQYYNGEERAKGNILERFSAQQFPDLHSELNLSSLELGDSALYFCASSATGDYGYTFGSGTRLTVV.

V and J are TRBV11-2 and TRBJ2-3, with D unclear. The ends were cut back, 0 bases at V and 5 bases at J, with 3 bases in the middle. This CDR3 is 12 amino acids long. Germline values: CDR1 SGHAT, CDR2 FQNNGV. CDR3 sequence: CASSLDRDTQYF. CDR3 nucleotides: TGTGCCAGCAGCTTAGATCGAGATACGCAGTATTTT.

Remarks on this clone: A read error may account for a junction end that differs from germline. Other DNA sequences in the same sample also yield this CDR3. The chain links TRBV19 to TRBJ2-2; the match to TRBD2 covers 12 bases. Germline V gene sequence: CDR1 LNHDA, CDR2 SQIVND (reference sequence). This CDR3 is built from 16 residues. CDR3 loop: CASGWTSGTKTGELFF. DNA for the CDR3: TGTGCCAGTGGCTGGACTAGCGGGACGAAGACCGGGGAGCTGTTTTTT.

The chain links TRBV7-3 to TRBJ2-3; a weak D match, TRBD1 (5 bases). Trimming left V 5 bases short and J 4 bases short, with 10 bases between. CDR1 is SGHTA and CDR2 is FQGTGA in the germline V gene. This CDR3 has 13 amino acids. For the CDR3, the DNA is TGTGCCAGCAGCGAGACAGAGGCAGATACGCAGTATTTT. This encodes CASSETEADTQYF.

The chain recombines TRBV30 with TRBJ1-1; D unclear. Germline V gene lookup returns CDR1 GTSNPN and CDR2 SVGIG (reference sequence). Between the trimmed V and J ends, which lost 5 bases and 3 bases, there was a span of 13 bases. This CDR3 contains 13 residues. CDR3 nucleotides: TGTGCCTGGGACCTTGCGGGTGACACTGAAGCTTTCTTT. Translation: CAWDLAGDTEAFF.

This sequence joins TRBV11-3 and TRBJ2-2; 8 bases match TRBD1. V was pared by 5 bases and J by 0 bases, with 5 bases of the junction left unmatched. CDR1 is SGHNT and CDR2 is YENEEA in the germline V gene. This CDR3 has 16 amino acids. The CDR3 loop is CASSNQGAANTGELFF. Here the CDR3 DNA reads TGTGCCAGCAGCAATCAGGGGGCCGCGAACACCGGGGAGCTGTTTTTT.

This sequence joins TRBV19 and TRBJ2-4; D is perhaps TRBD1 (6 bases). CDR1 LNHDA and CDR2 SQIVND come from the germline V gene (reference sequence). This CDR3 is 14 amino acids long. V lost 7 bases and J lost 2, with 12 bases in between. The CDR3 coding sequence is TGTGCCAGTAAATCGCAGGGGTCCAAAAACATTCAGTACTTC. Translated, it gives CASKSQGSKNIQYF.

The CDR3 DNA reads as TGTGCCACCAGCAGAGATTCGGATGAACAGGCGGATGAGCAGTTCTTC. This codes for CATSRDSDEQADEQFF. The rearrangement uses TRBV15 and TRBJ2-1, with D possibly matching TRBD1 (5 bases). From germline, CDR1 is LNHNV and CDR2 YYDKDF (reference sequence). Trimming took 0 bases from V and 8 from J, leaving 17 bases between them. The CDR3 covers 16 residues.

The chain is built from TRBV15 and TRBJ2-5; D is perhaps TRBD1 (5 bases). The CDR3 loop spans 15 amino acids. V lost 0 bases and J 5 bases, leaving 13 bases between the germline ends. Germline V gives CDR1 LNHNV, CDR2 YYDKDF (reference sequence). CDR3 sequence reads: CATSRDRGPRETQYF. DNA of the CDR3: TGTGCCACCAGCAGAGATAGGGGCCCGCGGGAGACCCAGTACTTC.

The sample holds one count of this clone. In DNA form, the CDR3 reads TGTGCCAGCAGTTCCATCCTCGACAGTAACTATGGCTACACCTTC. Translation gives CASSSILDSNYGYTF. V is TRBV6-5 and J is TRBJ1-2, with a possible D match to TRBD1 (5 bases). Germline CDR1 and CDR2: MNHEY and SVGAGI. V was clipped by 4 bases and J by 1 base, with 13 bases between them. This CDR3 contains 15 residues.

J is TRBJ2-5 and V is TRBV10-3; perhaps TRBD2 as D (6 bases). Germline V gene data show CDR1 as ENHRY and CDR2 as SYGVKD. V was trimmed by 2 bases and J by 5 bases, leaving 12 bases between them. CDR3 length: 14 amino acids. The CDR3: CAISEPTSGETQYF. The CDR3, as DNA: TGTGCCATCAGTGAGCCCACAAGCGGGGAGACCCAGTACTTC.

V gene TRBV6-1 combines with J gene TRBJ2-1; possibly TRBD1 for D (5 bases). CDR1 and CDR2 from the germline V gene are MNHNS and SASEGT. V gave up 3 bases and J gave up 1 base, with 10 bases separating them. This CDR3 comprises 15 residues. The CDR3, as DNA: TGTGCCAGCAGTGAGTCCAGGGTATCCTACAATGAGCAGTTCTTC. It specifies CASSESRVSYNEQFF.

The chain joins TRBV7-9 to TRBJ1-4; D uncertain. There are 11 residues in the CDR3. Deletions cut 3 bases from V and 8 bases from J, with 4 bases between. Germline V CDR1 and CDR2: SEHNR, FQNEAQ (reference sequence). CDR3 coding DNA: TGTGCCAGCAGCTTTGCGGAAAAACTGTTTTTT. It encodes CASSFAEKLFF.

The V call is TRBV4-2, the J call TRBJ1-3, with D unresolved. The V end was cut by 11 bases, the J end by 0 bases, with 11 bases between. CDR1 LGHNA and CDR2 YNFKEQ come from the germline V gene. The CDR3 runs to 13 residues. The chain's CDR3 is CAAGPSSGNTIYF. CDR3 nucleotides: TGTGCCGCTGGGCCCAGCTCTGGAAACACCATATATTTT.

J is TRBJ1-3 and V is TRBV6-1; possible D gene TRBD1, 6 bases. CDR3 size: 16 residues. The germline V gene has CDR1 MNHNS and CDR2 SASEGT. Trimming cost V 2 bases and J 0 bases, with 11 bases left between them. The CDR3 nucleotides read TGTGCCAGCAGTGAAATCGACAGGCGCTCTGGAAACACCATATATTTT. Encoded protein: CASSEIDRRSGNTIYF.

The chain joins TRBV28 to TRBJ2-1, with D tentatively TRBD1 (5 bases). Per germline, CDR1 MDHEN and CDR2 SYDVKM. This CDR3 region has 10 residues. Between the trimmed V and J ends, which lost 7 bases and 8 bases, there was a span of 6 bases. This chain's CDR3 is CASKGYEQFF. Written as DNA, the CDR3 is TGTGCCAGCAAGGGGTATGAGCAGTTCTTC.

The J gene is TRBJ2-3, the V gene TRBV7-2; D uncertain. In germline, CDR1 is SGHTA, CDR2 FQGNSA. The CDR3 runs to 14 residues. With 2 bases removed from V and 5 bases from J, the gap between germline ends came to 11 bases. CDR3 sequence reads: CASSLRQVGDTQYF. Written as DNA, the CDR3 is TGTGCCAGCAGCTTACGTCAGGTGGGAGATACGCAGTATTTT.